Below, 17 T cell receptor beta chains from the same sample are listed, as sequenced in a study of beta chain features in type 1 diabetes. Study-level results: Type 1 diabetes patients had moderately but significantly shorter TCRB CDR3s in all four CD4+ subsets.

For these receptors, no antigen is known. Sequencing targeted expressed TCRB transcripts, as all isolated RNA had been reverse transcribed. Produced via immunoSEQ multiplex PCR; TCRdb's table is partial and in-frame only. The sample contains 95,000 to 150,000 clones, over 15% of which appear only once. Sequencing was carried out using central memory CD4+ T cells from blood. Receptor source: a man under 40 with type 1 diabetes.

This sequence joins TRBV2 and TRBJ1-2; the match to TRBD1 covers 7 bases. There are 14 residues in the CDR3. Germline CDR1 is SNHLY and CDR2 is FYNNEI. The V and J ends lost 1 base and 4 bases, in that order; junction bases with no gene match: 3. The CDR3 loop reads CASSEGWTGYGYTF. The CDR3 DNA reads TGTGCCAGCAGTGAAGGATGGACAGGCTATGGCTACACCTTC.

There are a few counts of this clone. The chain recombines TRBV6-5 with TRBJ1-2; the match to TRBD1 covers 8 bases. Trimming cost V 6 bases and J 8 bases; bases outside gene matches: 8. This CDR3 comprises 13 residues. Germline CDR1 and CDR2: MNHEY and SVGAGI. The CDR3 DNA sequence: TGTGCCAGCAGACCATCAGGGGGCCAAGGCTACACCTTC. It specifies CASRPSGGQGYTF.

The chain combines TRBV6-1 with TRBJ2-5, with D possibly being TRBD1 (5 bases). CDR1 is MNHNS, CDR2 SASEGT, per germline. This CDR3 is 15 amino acids long. Trimming took off 2 bases at V and 1 base at J, with 11 bases between the two ends. The CDR3: CASSERAGRQETQYF. CDR3 nucleotides: TGTGCCAGCAGTGAACGTGCAGGGCGCCAAGAGACCCAGTACTTC.

V and J are TRBV6-6 and TRBJ2-3; D is uncertain. With 0 bases removed from V and 6 bases from J, the gap between germline ends came to 1 base. The germline gives CDR1 MNHNY, CDR2 SVGAGI (reference sequence). The CDR3 consists of 11 residues. The CDR3 loop is CASSYSDTQYF. In DNA, the CDR3 is TGTGCCAGCAGTTACTCGGATACGCAGTATTTT.

This chain connects TRBV11-3 to TRBJ2-1; the D gene could be TRBD1 or TRBD2 (7 bases each). Trimming shortened V by 0 bases and J by 13 bases, and 25 bases separated the two germline ends. This CDR3 has 17 amino acids. The V gene's germline CDR1 is SGHNT and CDR2 YENEEA. The CDR3 sequence is CASSLDQGGTLPGSQFF. The CDR3 nucleotides read TGTGCCAGCAGCTTAGATCAGGGGGGGACCCTCCCCGGCTCTCAGTTCTTC. The full variable domain, completed using reference TRBV11-3 and TRBJ2-1, is EAGVVQSPRYKIIEKKQPVAFWCNPISGHNTLYWYLQNLGQGPELLIRYENEEAVDDSQLPKDRFSAERLKGVDSTLKIQPAELGDSAVYLCASSLDQGGTLPGSQFFGPGTRLTVL.

This clone was seen more than once but under ten times. The J gene is TRBJ1-1, the V gene TRBV7-9; tentatively, D is TRBD1 (5 bases). Trimming left V 9 bases short and J 0 bases short, with 17 bases between. Germline V gene sequence: CDR1 SEHNR, CDR2 FQNEAQ (reference sequence). This CDR3 comprises 15 residues. The CDR3 sequence is CASSRVEGMNTEAFF. The CDR3 DNA is TGTGCCAGTTCCAGGGTGGAAGGCATGAACACTGAAGCTTTCTTT.

This clone was counted between two and nine times. The CDR3 DNA reads TGTGCCATCAGTGAGGGGACTAGCCCAGAGACCCAGTACTTC. This encodes CAISEGTSPETQYF. The chain carries TRBV10-3 and TRBJ2-5, with 9 nucleotides matching TRBD2. Trimming at V came to 2 bases and at J to 4 bases, leaving 2 bases not matched to a gene. Germline assignment: CDR1 ENHRY and CDR2 SYGVKD. The CDR3 covers 14 residues.

This clone has a count of ten or more. The chain recombines TRBV4-3 with TRBJ1-4; D not certain. V lost 1 base to trimming and J lost 11 bases, with 14 bases between them. The CDR3 has 14 residues. CDR1 and CDR2 from the germline V gene are LGHNA and YSLEER. The CDR3, as DNA: TGCGCCAGCAGCCAAGCTCCCTTCCTAGGGAAACTGTTTTTT. Translation: CASSQAPFLGKLFF.

This clone appeared a few times. V gene TRBV19 combines with J gene TRBJ1-5; no clear D gene. The CDR3 is 12 residues long. V was cut by 4 bases and J by 4 bases, with 5 bases left in between. CDR1 LNHDA and CDR2 SQIVND come from the germline V gene (reference sequence). The DNA of the CDR3 is TGTGCCAGTAGTACATTAAATCAGCCCCAGCATTTT. Translation gives CASSTLNQPQHF.

This sequence joins TRBV11-3 and TRBJ2-4; D remains unclear. Germline V gene sequence: CDR1 SGHNT, CDR2 YENEEA. The CDR3 sequence is 11 residues long. V lost 2 bases, J lost 6 bases, and 2 bases lay in between. The CDR3 nucleotides are TGTGCCAGCAGCTTAATAAACATTCAGTACTTC. This gives the protein CASSLINIQYF.

The rearrangement joins TRBV29-1 to TRBJ2-1; 14 positions agree with TRBD2. With V trimmed by 7 bases and J by 6 bases, 5 bases remained unmatched. This CDR3 spans 14 amino acids. CDR1 is SQVTM, CDR2 ANQGSEA, per germline. CDR3 residues: CSASTSGGGNEQFF. The CDR3 region has the DNA TGCAGCGCATCGACTAGCGGGGGGGGCAATGAGCAGTTCTTC.

This clone has more than one count but fewer than ten. The chain carries TRBV29-1 and TRBJ1-1; no definite D call. The CDR3 totals 11 residues. Germline V gene data show CDR1 as SQVTM and CDR2 as ANQGSEA. V gave up 5 bases and J gave up 10 bases, with 14 bases separating them. For the CDR3, the DNA is TGCAGCGTTTTCCCGCCTCGCGGAGCTTTCTTT. This translates into CSVFPPRGAFF.

A note on this clone: Other DNA sequences in this sample translate to the same CDR3. This sequence joins TRBV2 and TRBJ2-1; tentatively, D is TRBD2 (5 bases). The germline V gene encodes CDR1 SNHLY and CDR2 FYNNEI. Deletions cut 4 bases from V and 0 bases from J, with 10 bases between. CDR3 size: 15 residues. The CDR3 region is CASSVSGTSYNEQFF. CDR3 bases: TGTGCCAGCAGTGTGAGCGGCACCTCCTACAATGAGCAGTTCTTC.

There are a few counts of this clone. V usage is TRBV30 and J usage is TRBJ1-5; TRBD1 might be the D (6 bases). The V and J ends lost 5 bases and 7 bases respectively, with 18 bases between them. Germline-derived CDR1 and CDR2 are GTSNPN and SVGIG (reference sequence). The CDR3 has 14 amino acids. CDR3 sequence (DNA): TGTGCCTGGGAAAAGGACAGTCAGGGACAGCCCCAGCATTTT. This encodes CAWEKDSQGQPQHF. Full variable domain (missing parts from reference TRBV30 and TRBJ1-5): SQTIHQWPATLVQPVGSPLSLECTVEGTSNPNLYWYRQAAGRGLQLLFYSVGIGQISSEVPQNLSASRPQDRQFILSSKKLLLSDSGFYLCAWEKDSQGQPQHFGDGTRLSIL.

This clone came up a few times. The V gene is TRBV5-1, the J gene TRBJ2-7, with D perhaps matching TRBD1 (6 bases). The CDR3 is made up of 14 amino acids. Germline CDR1 SGHRS, CDR2 YFSETQ. V lost 0 bases and J 7 bases, leaving 14 bases between the germline ends. The CDR3: CASSLGQASGEQYF. The CDR3 DNA reads TGCGCCAGCAGCTTGGGACAGGCCTCCGGGGAGCAGTACTTC.

The rearrangement joins TRBV28 to TRBJ2-3, with unresolved D. V gave up 8 bases and J gave up 2 bases, with 17 bases separating them. Germline loops: CDR1 MDHEN, CDR2 SYDVKM. The CDR3 has 15 residues. In DNA, the CDR3 is TGTGCCAGCGGTCTAGAGACCCGAGACACAGATACGCAGTATTTT. It codes for CASGLETRDTDTQYF.

This clone has only a few counts. This chain links TRBV7-9 with TRBJ1-2; D gene uncertain. The germline V gene encodes CDR1 SEHNR and CDR2 FQNEAQ (reference sequence). V shed 3 bases and J shed 4 bases, with 12 bases lying between them. The CDR3 totals 14 residues. CDR3 loop: CASSFGYEGYGYTF. The CDR3 region has the DNA TGTGCCAGCAGCTTCGGCTATGAGGGCTATGGCTACACCTTC.